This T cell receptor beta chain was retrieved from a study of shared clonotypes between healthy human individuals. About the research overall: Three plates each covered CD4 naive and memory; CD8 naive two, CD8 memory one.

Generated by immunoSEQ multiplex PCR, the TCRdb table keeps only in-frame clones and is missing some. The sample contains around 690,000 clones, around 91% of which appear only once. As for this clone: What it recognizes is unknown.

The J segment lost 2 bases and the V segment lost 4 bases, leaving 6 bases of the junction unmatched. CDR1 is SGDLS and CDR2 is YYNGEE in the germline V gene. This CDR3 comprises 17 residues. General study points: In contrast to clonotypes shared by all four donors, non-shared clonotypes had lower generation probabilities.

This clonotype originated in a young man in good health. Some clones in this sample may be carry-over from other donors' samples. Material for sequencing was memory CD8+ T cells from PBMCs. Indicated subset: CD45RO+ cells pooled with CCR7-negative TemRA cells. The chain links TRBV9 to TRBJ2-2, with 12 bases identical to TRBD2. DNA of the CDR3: TGTGCCAGCAGCCAACCTAGCGGGAGGGCAAACACCGGGGAGCTGTTTTTT. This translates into CASSQPSGRANTGELFF.